A single sample is the source of the 3 T cell receptor beta chains below, sequenced in a study of neurological immune-mediated disorders. MiXCR, applied by TCRdb to the 5' RACE reads, yields one record per CDR3 protein. The data contain 78,000 or so distinct CDR3 sequences, roughly 4.7% of them seen just once; the ten biggest clones take up approximately 2.2%. Sequencing was carried out using PBMCs. The receptors were gathered from a woman aged 25 to 45 with multiple sclerosis.

This clonotype was counted many times. The rearrangement joins TRBV20-1 to TRBJ2-1; 7 bases map to TRBD2. This CDR3 has 15 amino acids. J lost 4 bases, V lost 3 bases, and 9 bases had no gene match. Germline V gene lookup returns CDR1 DFQATT and CDR2 SNEGSKA (reference sequence). The CDR3 protein is CSARHTGGPYNEQFF. CDR3 bases: TGCAGTGCTAGGCACACGGGAGGCCCTTACAATGAGCAGTTCTTC.

V is TRBV18 and J is TRBJ2-3, with 13 bases fitting TRBD2. The length of the CDR3 is 17 residues. The junction had 5 bases not matched to a gene; V was cut back by 0 bases and J by 5 bases. CDR1 is KGHSH, CDR2 LQKENI, per germline. In DNA, the CDR3 is TGTGCCAGCTCACCACCCCAGCGACTAGCGGGGGGAGATACGCAGTATTTT. This gives the protein CASSPPQRLAGGDTQYF.

Many counts were recorded for this clonotype. V usage is TRBV15 and J usage is TRBJ1-5; D gene ambiguous. V gave up 5 bases and J gave up 6 bases, with 11 bases separating them. CDR1 is LNHNV, CDR2 YYDKDF, per germline (reference sequence). The CDR3 is 13 residues long. The CDR3 protein is CATSVQMLQPQHF. Here the CDR3 DNA reads TGTGCCACCAGCGTCCAAATGCTTCAGCCCCAGCATTTT.